This T cell receptor beta chain originates from a study of T-cell memory formation after mild COVID-19. Constant-segment-primed 5'RACE gave TCR alpha and TCR beta cDNA libraries with sample barcodes and UMIs. MiXCR, run by TCRdb on the 5' RACE reads, gives a single entry per CDR3 protein. The sample carries fewer than 450,000 distinct CDR3 sequences, roughly 24% recorded once. With regard to this clonotype: The antigen is not known.

General study results and limits: Second-wave clones peaking on day 37 lacked confirmed SARS-CoV-2 specificity.

Germline V gene data show CDR1 as ENHRY and CDR2 as SYGVKD. V shed 8 bases, J shed 0 bases, and the junction held 9 bases outside the gene matches. The CDR3 consists of 15 residues. Sequencing input: PBMCs or a T cell subset sorted from them (not recorded which). The clonotype comes from an adult woman who had mild COVID-19 (a few samples of this study predate the infection). Cell type and time point are not known. This chain joins TRBV10-3 and TRBJ2-7, with 8 nucleotides matching TRBD1. CDR3 region: CAISKSDRGSYEQYF. The CDR3 DNA is TGTGCCATCTCCAAATCCGACAGGGGCTCCTACGAGCAGTACTTC.